Below are 21 T cell receptor beta chains sequenced from a single sample in a study of blood T cell repertoires in COVID-19. Some clones are missing from TCRdb's copy, which holds only in-frame ones; the method was immunoSEQ multiplex PCR. Of roughly 140,000 clones listed, around 90% were seen once; the top ten hold about 5.8%. The sample consisted of peripheral blood. The receptor source for this set is a human donor in a cohort sampled during active COVID-19.

The chain employs TRBV3-1 (or the pseudogene TRBV3-2) and TRBJ1-2, with 8 bases identical to TRBD1. With V trimmed by 5 bases and J by 7 bases, 12 bases remained unmatched. CDR1 and CDR2 from the germline V gene are LGHDT and YNNKEL (reference sequence). This CDR3 region has 15 residues. The CDR3, as DNA: TGTGCCAGCAGCTCTCAGGGGGCAATGTCTGGTGGCTACACCTTC. This codes for CASSSQGAMSGGYTF.

There are a few counts of this clone. This rearrangement joins TRBV10-3 to TRBJ1-1; perhaps TRBD1 as D (5 bases). This CDR3 has 14 amino acids. Germline V gives CDR1 ENHRY, CDR2 SYGVKD. Trimming removed 2 bases at V and 0 bases at J, with 7 bases between. The CDR3 DNA follows: TGTGCCATCAGTGAGGACAGCATGAACACTGAAGCTTTCTTT. Translating gives CAISEDSMNTEAFF.

This chain connects TRBV2 to TRBJ1-3; possible D gene TRBD1, 6 bases. The CDR3 runs to 18 residues. Between the trimmed V and J ends, which lost 5 bases and 2 bases, there was a span of 22 bases. CDR1 is SNHLY and CDR2 is FYNNEI in the germline V gene. DNA of the CDR3: TGTGCCAGCAGTTGGGGGGGACAATTAAAGGTCCCTGGAAACACCATATATTTT. Residues: CASSWGGQLKVPGNTIYF. The variable domain in full, completed from reference TRBV2 and TRBJ1-3, reads EPEVTQTPSHQVTQMGQEVILRCVPISNHLYFYWYRQILGQKVEFLVSFYNNEISEKSEIFDDQFSVERPDGSNFTLKIRSTKLEDSAMYFCASSWGGQLKVPGNTIYFGEGSWLTVV.

J is TRBJ2-7 and V is TRBV3-1 (or the pseudogene TRBV3-2); 7 bases match TRBD2. CDR3 size: 18 residues. CDR1 is LGHDT, CDR2 YNNKEL, per germline (reference sequence). Trimming cost V 2 bases and J 3 bases; bases outside gene matches: 16. CDR3 amino acids: CASSQRNPRGGIIYEQYF. The CDR3 DNA follows: TGTGCCAGCAGCCAAAGGAACCCCCGGGGAGGGATCATCTACGAGCAGTACTTC.

On this clone itself: The identical CDR3 is also encoded by other nucleotide sequences in the sample. This chain connects TRBV4-1 to TRBJ2-7; TRBD1 aligns across 7 bases. Germline loops: CDR1 MGHRA, CDR2 YSYEKL. V trimming: 0 bases; J trimming: 4 bases; junction bases outside the gene matches: 6. The CDR3 extends over 15 amino acids. The CDR3, as DNA: TGCGCCAGCAGCCAAGACCGCGGCAGGGGGTACGAGCAGTACTTC. Encoded protein: CASSQDRGRGYEQYF.

This sequence joins TRBV5-1 and TRBJ2-7, with 12 bases that match TRBD2. Germline CDR1 and CDR2: SGHRS and YFSETQ. There are 16 residues in the CDR3. The V and J ends lost 4 bases and 2 bases, in that order; junction bases with no gene match: 7. The CDR3 nucleotides read TGCGCCAGCAGCCCCGAAGGACTAGCGGGAACCTACGAGCAGTACTTC. It yields the protein CASSPEGLAGTYEQYF.

This clone was picked up one time. The rearrangement links TRBV2 to TRBJ1-3; D perhaps matches TRBD1 (6 bases). The CDR3 totals 14 residues. The ends were cut back, 4 bases at V and 11 bases at J, with 18 bases in the middle. Germline V gene sequence: CDR1 SNHLY, CDR2 FYNNEI. CDR3: CASSVARGTSPIYF. The CDR3, as DNA: TGTGCCAGCAGTGTTGCCAGGGGAACTTCCCCCATATATTTT.

The chain carries TRBV4-2 and TRBJ1-5; 8 nucleotides match TRBD1. Trimming removed 4 bases from V and 2 bases from J; junction bases left unmatched: 10. The CDR3 loop spans 17 amino acids. The germline CDR1 and CDR2 sequences are LGHNA and YNFKEQ. CDR3 coding DNA: TGTGCCAGCAGCCCCTCCCGGACAGGGAAAGGCAATCAGCCCCAGCATTTT. This encodes CASSPSRTGKGNQPQHF.

This chain connects TRBV5-4 to TRBJ1-2; a possible D gene is TRBD1 (5 bases). The CDR3 runs to 13 residues. The germline V gene encodes CDR1 SGHNT and CDR2 YYREEE (reference sequence). Trimming removed 3 bases at V and 4 bases at J, with 10 bases between. The CDR3 is CASSSGEIYGYTF. The CDR3 nucleotides are TGTGCCAGCAGCTCGGGGGAGATCTATGGCTACACCTTC.

The chain couples TRBV19 to TRBJ2-2; D perhaps matches TRBD1 (5 bases). The CDR3 extends over 15 amino acids. The germline V gene has CDR1 LNHDA and CDR2 SQIVND (reference sequence). With 11 bases removed from V and 5 bases from J, the gap between germline ends came to 21 bases. The CDR3 nucleotides read TGTGCCGTTAGGGAAGCCAGGGTGGGGACCGGGGAGCTGTTTTTT. Its translation is CAVREARVGTGELFF.

CDR3 DNA: TGTGCCAGCTCACCAAAGGGACAGGGTAGAGGAGAGACCCAGTACTTC. It codes for CASSPKGQGRGETQYF. The chain employs TRBV18 and TRBJ2-5; 9 bases are a match to TRBD1. CDR1 is KGHSH and CDR2 is LQKENI in the germline V gene. The V segment lost 2 bases and the J segment 4 bases; nucleotides outside the gene matches: 8. The CDR3 sequence is 16 residues long.

The chain uses TRBV19 and TRBJ2-3, with 8 bases matching TRBD2. The V gene end was trimmed by 5 bases and the J gene end by 14 bases; junction bases not matched to a gene: 9. This CDR3 contains 12 residues. The germline V gene has CDR1 LNHDA and CDR2 SQIVND (reference sequence). CDR3 DNA: TGTGCCAGTAGTTTCCGCGGGGGGCCGGGGTATTTT. This codes for CASSFRGGPGYF.

This clone was counted a few times. This chain joins TRBV27 and TRBJ2-3; the match to TRBD2 covers 8 bases. Germline V gives CDR1 MNHEY, CDR2 SMNVEV (reference sequence). This CDR3 is built from 18 residues. V dropped 6 bases and J dropped 4; count of bases not matched to a gene: 18. CDR3 in amino acids: CASRISPIGAGASDTQYF. CDR3 coding DNA: TGTGCCAGCAGAATCTCCCCCATCGGAGCGGGGGCCTCAGATACGCAGTATTTT.

The chain links TRBV28 to TRBJ2-3, with D maybe TRBD1 (6 bases). The germline V and J ends were trimmed by 3 bases and 3 bases, with 10 bases remaining between them. The CDR3 covers 14 residues. Per the germline V gene, CDR1 is MDHEN and CDR2 is SYDVKM. CDR3 coding DNA: TGTGCCAGCAGTTTGATGCAGGGGACAGATACGCAGTATTTT. Its translation is CASSLMQGTDTQYF.

The gene calls are TRBV6-5 and TRBJ2-1; 13 bases map to TRBD2. The CDR3 is 13 amino acids. V was pared by 10 bases and J by 5 bases, with 2 bases of the junction left unmatched. From germline, CDR1 is MNHEY and CDR2 SVGAGI. The CDR3 nucleotides read TGTGCCACCGGGACTAGCGGGAACAATGAGCAGTTCTTC. Translation: CATGTSGNNEQFF.

The rearrangement joins TRBV2 to TRBJ2-2; the match to TRBD2 covers 7 bases. V dropped 6 bases and J dropped 2; count of bases not matched to a gene: 6. The CDR3 contains 15 residues. The germline gives CDR1 SNHLY, CDR2 FYNNEI. The DNA of the CDR3 is TGTGCCAGCAGAGGACTAGTACGAAACACCGGGGAGCTGTTTTTT. Residues: CASRGLVRNTGELFF.

This chain uses TRBV7-2 with TRBJ2-1, with D possibly matching TRBD2 (6 bases). CDR1 is SGHTA and CDR2 is FQGNSA in the germline V gene. The CDR3 runs to 13 residues. The germline V and J ends were trimmed by 11 bases and 6 bases, with 17 bases remaining between them. The CDR3 protein is CACTEGWGNEQFF. The DNA for the CDR3 is TGTGCCTGCACGGAGGGATGGGGCAATGAGCAGTTCTTC.

CDR3 sequence: CASSFIQGRGNTIYF. The CDR3 DNA follows: TGTGCCAGCAGCTTCATACAGGGGAGAGGAAACACCATATATTTT. V usage is TRBV11-2 and J usage is TRBJ1-3, with 7 bases matching TRBD1. CDR1 is SGHAT, CDR2 FQNNGV, per germline. The CDR3 loop spans 15 amino acids. After removal of 3 bases from V and 4 bases from J, the junction contained 6 bases not matched to a gene.

V and J are TRBV5-4 and TRBJ2-3; a possible D gene is TRBD2 (6 bases). This CDR3 is 14 amino acids long. V was pared by 3 bases and J by 8 bases, with 16 bases between. Germline V gene sequence: CDR1 SGHNT, CDR2 YYREEE (reference sequence). The CDR3 bases are TGTGCCAGCAGCTACGGGACTTCCGAGGCTACGCAGTATTTT. Translated, it gives CASSYGTSEATQYF.

The CDR3 DNA is TGTGCCAGCAGTTCCGGGACTACCTTCTACGAGCAGTACTTC. This encodes CASSSGTTFYEQYF. J is TRBJ2-7 and V is TRBV7-9; TRBD2 matches 7 bases. CDR3 length: 14 residues. V was clipped by 6 bases and J by 3 bases; unmatched bases: 8. The V gene's germline CDR1 is SEHNR and CDR2 FQNEAQ (reference sequence). The variable domain in full, with the rest retrieved from reference TRBV7-9 and TRBJ2-7, is DTGVSQNPRHKITKRGQNVTFRCDPISEHNRLYWYRQTLGQGPEFLTYFQNEAQLEKSRLLSDRFSAERPKGSFSTLEIQRTEQGDSAMYLCASSSGTTFYEQYFGPGTRLTVT.

The gene calls are TRBV3-1 (or the pseudogene TRBV3-2) and TRBJ2-7; a weak D match, TRBD1 (6 bases). CDR3 length: 15 residues. V lost 1 base and J 3 bases, leaving 13 bases between the germline ends. Per germline, CDR1 LGHDT and CDR2 YNNKEL (reference sequence). CDR3 in amino acids: CASSQAPGQFYEQYF. CDR3 sequence (DNA): TGTGCCAGCAGCCAAGCCCCCGGACAGTTCTACGAGCAGTACTTC.